This T cell receptor (beta chain) was observed in a study of blood T cell repertoires in COVID-19. Background on the study: There were acute and convalescent COVID-19 samples, and they came from the United States, Italy and Spain. PBMCs, B-cell-depleted T cells, or T cells were the source of the cDNA or gDNA that made up the material.

Under the authors' procedure: Counts of nucleated cells, estimated from reference gene primer amplification, were obtained. Data came from immunoSEQ multiplex PCR; TCRdb stores just in-frame clones and leaves some out. V and J calls plus clone size are reproduced from that table; the DNA served to infer D and trimming. The data contain about 25,000 clones, approximately 82% of them singletons. Germline-derived CDR1 and CDR2 are SGHRS and YFSETQ. The CDR3 sequence is 16 residues long. The ends lost 0 bases at V and 7 bases at J; junction bases unmatched: 10. The chain links TRBV5-1 to TRBJ2-5; 9 bases align to TRBD1. This clonotype was sampled from an elderly man with active or convalescent COVID-19. The specimen sequenced was peripheral blood. CDR3 in amino acids: CASSLEGTGLSGTQYF. Here the CDR3 DNA reads TGCGCCAGCAGCTTGGAAGGGACAGGGCTATCTGGGACCCAGTACTTC.